This record looks at one T cell receptor beta chain sequence and its context. Its antigen is undetermined. These donors, healthy bone marrow donors, were studied. The data stem from a study of cytomegalovirus exposure and HLA in healthy donors. General study findings and limits: CMV serostatus was the sole immune exposure information available. As confirmed in vitro, three CMV-associated chains were specific for CMV antigens. Analyzed later, most CMV-associated TCR beta chains appeared HLA-restricted.

The PCR employed 60 Vbeta primers together with 13 Jbeta primers. TCRdb's copy holds only in-frame clones and misses some; the assay was immunoSEQ multiplex PCR. The table shows around 130,000 clones, with about 79% occurring only once. This CDR3 region has 12 residues. CDR1 is PRHDT, CDR2 FYEKMQ, per germline (reference sequence). Deletions cut 2 bases from V and 9 bases from J, with 9 bases between. The sample taken for sequencing was PBMCs. The TCR originated in a woman between 18 and 29 years old in good health and CMV-seropositive. The V call is TRBV13, the J call TRBJ2-3; D is uncertain. CDR3 loop: CASSLLSGTQYF. The CDR3 DNA is TGTGCCAGCAGCTTACTATCAGGCACGCAGTATTTT.